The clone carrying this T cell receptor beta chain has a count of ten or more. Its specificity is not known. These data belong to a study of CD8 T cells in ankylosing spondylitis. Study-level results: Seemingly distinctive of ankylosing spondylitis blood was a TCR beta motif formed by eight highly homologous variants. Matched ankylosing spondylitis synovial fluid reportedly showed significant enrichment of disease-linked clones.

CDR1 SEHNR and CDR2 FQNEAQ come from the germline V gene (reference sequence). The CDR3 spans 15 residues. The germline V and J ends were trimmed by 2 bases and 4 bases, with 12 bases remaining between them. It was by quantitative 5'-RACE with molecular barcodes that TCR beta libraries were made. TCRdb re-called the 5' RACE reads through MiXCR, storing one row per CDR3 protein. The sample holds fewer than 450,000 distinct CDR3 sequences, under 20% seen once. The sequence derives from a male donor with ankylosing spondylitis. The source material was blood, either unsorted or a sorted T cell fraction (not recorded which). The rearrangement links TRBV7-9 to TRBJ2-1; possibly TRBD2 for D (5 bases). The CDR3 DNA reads TGTGCCAGCAGCTTACGAGGGCCTCCTTACAATGAGCAGTTCTTC. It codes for CASSLRGPPYNEQFF.